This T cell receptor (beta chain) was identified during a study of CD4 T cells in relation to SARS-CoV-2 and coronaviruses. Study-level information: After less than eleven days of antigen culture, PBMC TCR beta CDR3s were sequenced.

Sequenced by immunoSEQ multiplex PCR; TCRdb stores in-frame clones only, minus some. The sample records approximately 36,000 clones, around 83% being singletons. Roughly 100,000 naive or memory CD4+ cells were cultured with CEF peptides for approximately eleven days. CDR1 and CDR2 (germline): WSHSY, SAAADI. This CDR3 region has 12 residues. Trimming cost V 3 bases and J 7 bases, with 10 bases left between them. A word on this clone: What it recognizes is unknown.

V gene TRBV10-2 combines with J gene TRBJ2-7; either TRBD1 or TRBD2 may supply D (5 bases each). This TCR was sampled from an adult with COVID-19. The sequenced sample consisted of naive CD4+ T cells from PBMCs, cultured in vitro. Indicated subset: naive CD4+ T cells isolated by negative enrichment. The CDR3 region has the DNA TGCGCCAGCAGTGAACCCGGGGCGGAGCAGTACTTC. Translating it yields CASSEPGAEQYF.